This is a list of T cell receptor beta chains from one sample in a study of T-cell reconstitution after alpha-beta-depleted transplantation in children. MiXCR, run by TCRdb on the PCR reads, gives a single entry per CDR3 protein. In the table there are around 800,000 distinct CDR3 sequences, 15% to 20% of which are singletons. Sample: PBMCs, mostly from graft donor cells, taken 360 days after TCRalphabeta/CD19-depleted stem cell transplant. All receptors come from a male patient between 5 and 17 years old who had a stem cell transplant for acute lymphoblastic leukemia, so the T cells may come from the graft donor. Each CDR3 is given with its conserved first and last residue.

v_gene	j_gene	CDR3aa
TRBV7-2	TRBJ2-7	CASSLGLAGGMYEQYF
TRBV27	TRBJ2-3	CASRIRSGRRTDTQYF
TRBV7-2	TRBJ2-1	CASSLAGAYEQFF
TRBV20-1	TRBJ2-3	CSAPSGSADTQYF
TRBV18	TRBJ1-1	CASSLFLMDITMNTEAFF
TRBV5-1	TRBJ2-3	CASSLPGTATDTQYF
TRBV4-1	TRBJ2-2	CASSQDGGTGELFF
TRBV5-6	TRBJ2-1	CASSLIFYEQFF
TRBV29-1	TRBJ2-2	CSVAATTGELFF
TRBV25-1	TRBJ2-1	CASTKTGTSGRSEQFF
TRBV27	TRBJ2-5	CASSLWRGNQETQYF
TRBV29-1	TRBJ2-4	CSVVTTGVAKNIQYF
TRBV10-3	TRBJ2-7	CAISDVGYEQYF
TRBV9	TRBJ2-7	CASSVETVPSYEQYF
TRBV5-1	TRBJ2-5	CASSPGLAAAETQYF
TRBV10-3	TRBJ2-7	CAISGRLENPYEQYF
TRBV5-1	TRBJ2-3	CASSLAADTSTDTQYF
TRBV7-6	TRBJ2-5	CASSLAPREGRSQYF
TRBV5-1	TRBJ1-1	CASRMDGTNTEAFF
TRBV2	TRBJ1-5	CASSEEQRNQPQHF
TRBV27	TRBJ2-7	CASSLRTSSHEQYF
TRBV18	TRBJ2-5	CASSPPGRTHETQYF
TRBV29-1	TRBJ2-5	CSKIGTQYF
TRBV3-1	TRBJ1-2	CASSKAGFSNGYTF
TRBV11-2	TRBJ2-5	CASSLGFRDSQETQYF
TRBV24-1	TRBJ1-5	CATSDRRSQPQHF
TRBV12-3/TRBV12-4	TRBJ2-3	CASSFYGGDTDTQYF